This is a list of T cell receptor beta chains from one sample in a study of identical twins. TCRdb called the 5' RACE reads again in MiXCR, with one record for every CDR3 protein. The table records around 1.7 million distinct CDR3 sequences, less than 35% of them present only once. The sequenced material came from cord blood. These TCRs come from a newborn girl in good health. Both conserved end residues are part of each CDR3.

cdr3_aa: CATSASGSSYEQYF; v_call: TRBV24-1; j_call: TRBJ2-7
cdr3_aa: CASSDIRDRANYGYTF; v_call: TRBV5-1; j_call: TRBJ1-2
cdr3_aa: CASKPHRGGDGYTF; v_call: TRBV12-3/TRBV12-4; j_call: TRBJ1-2
cdr3_aa: CASSKELPPQETQYF; v_call: TRBV21-1; j_call: TRBJ2-5
cdr3_aa: CASSLWGDALTDTQYF; v_call: TRBV3-1; j_call: TRBJ2-3
cdr3_aa: CASSHDWDFGNQPQHF; v_call: TRBV4-2; j_call: TRBJ1-5
cdr3_aa: CSASYQNTEAFF; v_call: TRBV20-1; j_call: TRBJ1-1
cdr3_aa: CASSQDVDRGTYEQYF; v_call: TRBV4-2; j_call: .
cdr3_aa: CAITGDSGGYNEQFF; v_call: TRBV10-3; j_call: TRBJ2-1
cdr3_aa: CASSPQRELGNEQFF; v_call: TRBV7-9; j_call: TRBJ2-1
cdr3_aa: CASSLGRQPPGSSGANVLTF; v_call: TRBV7-9; j_call: TRBJ2-6
cdr3_aa: CASSFTTRGRGRRDTEAFF; v_call: TRBV5-1; j_call: TRBJ1-1
cdr3_aa: CASSSLAGAGEQYF; v_call: TRBV28; j_call: TRBJ2-7
cdr3_aa: CASSPGDRTYGYTF; v_call: TRBV28; j_call: TRBJ1-2
cdr3_aa: CSVEGTGVQPQHF; v_call: TRBV29-1; j_call: TRBJ1-5
cdr3_aa: CASSVAGLNTDTQYF; v_call: TRBV9; j_call: TRBJ2-3
cdr3_aa: CASSLGSWTVYGYTF; v_call: TRBV5-1; j_call: TRBJ1-2
cdr3_aa: CASSTGKLFF; v_call: TRBV6-1; j_call: TRBJ2-2
cdr3_aa: CASSSAGTNNEQFF; v_call: TRBV5-1; j_call: TRBJ2-1
cdr3_aa: CSAIKRGYTNEQFF; v_call: TRBV20-1; j_call: TRBJ2-1
cdr3_aa: CASSSTSSGEQFF; v_call: TRBV7-9; j_call: TRBJ2-1
cdr3_aa: CSAGRQGWGTDTQYF; v_call: TRBV20-1; j_call: TRBJ2-3
cdr3_aa: CASSQVTAGSYEQYF; v_call: TRBV4-2; j_call: TRBJ2-7
cdr3_aa: CASSGRLAGDYNEQFF; v_call: TRBV5-1; j_call: TRBJ2-1
cdr3_aa: CSVGGGGRSGGQNEQFF; v_call: TRBV29-1; j_call: TRBJ2-1
cdr3_aa: CASSYSGPEENYTF; v_call: TRBV10-3; j_call: TRBJ1-2
cdr3_aa: CASTRRLPGTDTQYF; v_call: TRBV10-2; j_call: TRBJ2-3
cdr3_aa: CACRRYSNQPQHF; v_call: TRBV19; j_call: TRBJ1-5
cdr3_aa: CSARPGHHSGNTIYF; v_call: TRBV20-1; j_call: TRBJ1-3
cdr3_aa: CASLDNTDTQYF; v_call: TRBV5-1; j_call: TRBJ2-3
cdr3_aa: CASSPVGTGNNEQFF; v_call: TRBV2; j_call: TRBJ2-1
cdr3_aa: CASSRLAVPYEQYF; v_call: TRBV7-9; j_call: TRBJ2-7
cdr3_aa: CASSQAGPLSYNEQFF; v_call: TRBV4-2; j_call: TRBJ2-1
cdr3_aa: CASSQYGRTSSYEQYF; v_call: TRBV4-1; j_call: TRBJ2-7
cdr3_aa: CASSLGDHYGYTF; v_call: TRBV5-1; j_call: TRBJ1-2
cdr3_aa: CASSQGQAYTEAFF; v_call: TRBV5-1; j_call: TRBJ1-1
cdr3_aa: CASSVGDRVREQYF; v_call: TRBV6-1; j_call: TRBJ2-7
cdr3_aa: CASSQVQGEGYEQYF; v_call: TRBV4-2; j_call: TRBJ2-7
cdr3_aa: CSVSGTGNTGELFF; v_call: TRBV29-1; j_call: TRBJ2-2
cdr3_aa: CASSYGPFWGGAYNEQFF; v_call: TRBV6-5; j_call: TRBJ2-1
cdr3_aa: CASSQGGSGDYGYTF; v_call: TRBV4-2; j_call: TRBJ1-2
cdr3_aa: CAISDRDRGYEQYF; v_call: TRBV10-3; j_call: TRBJ2-7
cdr3_aa: CASSGTSGRASEQFF; v_call: TRBV5-4; j_call: TRBJ2-1
cdr3_aa: CACSHLGRWETQYF; v_call: TRBV28; j_call: .
cdr3_aa: CSARGLWGGTDTQYF; v_call: TRBV20-1; j_call: TRBJ2-3
cdr3_aa: CASSHPPGQGPDEQFF; v_call: TRBV4-2; j_call: TRBJ2-1
cdr3_aa: CTSRVFEGKGEQFF; v_call: TRBV12-3/TRBV12-4; j_call: TRBJ2-1
cdr3_aa: CAGSPALLNTEAFF; v_call: TRBV5-1; j_call: TRBJ1-1
cdr3_aa: CASSSGTGGFGQYF; v_call: TRBV12-3/TRBV12-4; j_call: TRBJ2-7
cdr3_aa: CSAIIGGRAREQYF; v_call: TRBV20-1; j_call: TRBJ2-7
cdr3_aa: CASSQEGQGPYEQYF; v_call: TRBV4-2; j_call: TRBJ2-7
cdr3_aa: CSARSGGRGYNEQFF; v_call: TRBV20-1; j_call: TRBJ2-1
cdr3_aa: CASSYKSGRVCGQPQHF; v_call: TRBV6-8; j_call: TRBJ1-5
cdr3_aa: CASSLAPVSDGYTF; v_call: TRBV28; j_call: TRBJ1-2
cdr3_aa: CASSLAPAKRGINNEQFF; v_call: TRBV12-3/TRBV12-4; j_call: TRBJ2-1